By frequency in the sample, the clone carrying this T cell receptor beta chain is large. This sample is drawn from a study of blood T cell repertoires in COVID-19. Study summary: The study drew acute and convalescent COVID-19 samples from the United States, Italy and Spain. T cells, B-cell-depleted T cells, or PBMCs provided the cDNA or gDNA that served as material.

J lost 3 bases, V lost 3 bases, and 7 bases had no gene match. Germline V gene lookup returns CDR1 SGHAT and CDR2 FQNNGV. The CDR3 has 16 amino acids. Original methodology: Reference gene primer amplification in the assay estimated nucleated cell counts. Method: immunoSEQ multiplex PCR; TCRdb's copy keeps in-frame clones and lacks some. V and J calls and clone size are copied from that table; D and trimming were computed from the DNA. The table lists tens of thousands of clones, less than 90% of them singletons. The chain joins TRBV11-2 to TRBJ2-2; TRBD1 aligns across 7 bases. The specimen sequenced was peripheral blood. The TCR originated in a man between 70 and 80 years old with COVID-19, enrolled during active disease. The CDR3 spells CASSLRQGVDTGELFF. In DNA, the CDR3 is TGTGCCAGCAGCTTGAGACAGGGAGTCGACACCGGGGAGCTGTTTTTT.